This T cell receptor (beta chain) comes out of a study of cytomegalovirus exposure and HLA in healthy donors. Study-level points and caveats: A few CMV-associated chains proved CMV antigen-specific in vitro.

The PCR was carried out with 60 Vbeta primers and 13 Jbeta primers. Profiled with immunoSEQ multiplex PCR; TCRdb holds only in-frame clones, not every one. The sample lists 150,000 to 200,000 clones, approximately 88% occurring once. This clone was found a few times. What it recognizes is unknown. Other DNA sequences in this sample translate to the same CDR3. Germline values: CDR1 SGHNT, CDR2 YYREEE (reference sequence). The CDR3 contains 14 residues. With 1 base removed from V and 3 bases from J, the gap between germline ends came to 9 bases. The chain combines TRBV5-4 with TRBJ2-3; TRBD2 is a possible D gene (6 bases). Sequencing was performed on PBMCs. This sequence was found in a boy younger than 18 in good health and CMV-seronegative. The CDR3 here is CASSLRRGTDTQYF. CDR3 DNA sequence: TGTGCCAGCAGCTTGCGGCGGGGAACAGATACGCAGTATTTT. Full variable domain (outside the CDR3, taken from reference TRBV5-4 and TRBJ2-3): ETGVTQSPTHLIKTRGQQVTLRCSSQSGHNTVSWYQQALGQGPQFIFQYYREEENGRGNFPPRFSGLQFPNYSSELNVNALELDDSALYLCASSLRRGTDTQYFGPGTRLTVL.